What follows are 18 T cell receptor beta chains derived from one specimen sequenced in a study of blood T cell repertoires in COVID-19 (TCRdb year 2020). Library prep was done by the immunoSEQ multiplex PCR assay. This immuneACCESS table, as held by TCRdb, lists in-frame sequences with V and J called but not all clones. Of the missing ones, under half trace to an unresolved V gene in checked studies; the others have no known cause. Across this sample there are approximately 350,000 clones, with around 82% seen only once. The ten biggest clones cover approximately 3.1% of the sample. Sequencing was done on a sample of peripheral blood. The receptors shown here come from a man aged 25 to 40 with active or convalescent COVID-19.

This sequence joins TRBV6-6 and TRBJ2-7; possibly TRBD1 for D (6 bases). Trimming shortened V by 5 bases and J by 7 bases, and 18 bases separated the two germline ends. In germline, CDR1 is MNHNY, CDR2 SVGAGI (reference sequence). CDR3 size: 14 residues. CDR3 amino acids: CASSRQEAPREQYF. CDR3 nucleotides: TGTGCCAGCAGTAGACAGGAGGCTCCAAGGGAGCAGTACTTC.

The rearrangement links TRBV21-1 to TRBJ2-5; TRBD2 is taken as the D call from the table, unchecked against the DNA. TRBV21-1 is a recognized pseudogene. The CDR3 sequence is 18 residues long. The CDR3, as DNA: TGTGCCAGCAGCAACGACACTCGACTAGCGGGGGGGGATGAGACCCAGTACTTC. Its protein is CASSNDTRLAGGDETQYF.

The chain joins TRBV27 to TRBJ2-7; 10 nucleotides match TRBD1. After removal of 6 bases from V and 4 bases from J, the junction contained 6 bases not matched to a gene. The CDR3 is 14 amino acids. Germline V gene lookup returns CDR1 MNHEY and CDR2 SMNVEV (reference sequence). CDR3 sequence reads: CASSGDRGIYEQYF. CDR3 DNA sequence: TGTGCCAGCAGCGGGGACAGGGGAATTTACGAGCAGTACTTC.

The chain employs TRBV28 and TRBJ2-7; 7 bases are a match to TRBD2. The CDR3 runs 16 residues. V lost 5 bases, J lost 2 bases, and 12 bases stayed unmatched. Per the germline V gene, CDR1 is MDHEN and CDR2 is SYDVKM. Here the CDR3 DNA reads TGTGCCAGCAGTCCCGGGACTACCGTACGGGCCTACGAGCAGTACTTC. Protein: CASSPGTTVRAYEQYF.

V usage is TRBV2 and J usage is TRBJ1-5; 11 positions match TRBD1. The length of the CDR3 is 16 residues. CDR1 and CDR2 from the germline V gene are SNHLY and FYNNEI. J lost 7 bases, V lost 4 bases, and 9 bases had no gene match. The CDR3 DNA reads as TGTGCCAGCAGTGGCCCTGGGGACAGGGGGAGGCAGCCCCAGCATTTT. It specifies CASSGPGDRGRQPQHF.

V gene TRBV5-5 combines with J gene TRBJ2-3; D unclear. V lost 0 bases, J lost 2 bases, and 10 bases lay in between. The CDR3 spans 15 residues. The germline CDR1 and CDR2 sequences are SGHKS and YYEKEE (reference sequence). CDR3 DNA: TGTGCCAGCAGCTTGGGGAGTTCCCTCACAGATACGCAGTATTTT. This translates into CASSLGSSLTDTQYF. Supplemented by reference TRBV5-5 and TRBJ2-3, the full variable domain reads DAGVTQSPTHLIKTRGQQVTLRCSPISGHKSVSWYQQVLGQGPQFIFQYYEKEERGRGNFPDRFSARQFPNYSSELNVNALLLGDSALYLCASSLGSSLTDTQYFGPGTRLTVL.

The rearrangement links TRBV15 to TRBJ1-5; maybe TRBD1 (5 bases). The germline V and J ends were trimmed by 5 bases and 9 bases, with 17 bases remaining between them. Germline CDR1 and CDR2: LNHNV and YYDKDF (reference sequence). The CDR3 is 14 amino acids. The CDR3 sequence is CATSPRGTSGPQHF. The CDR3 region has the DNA TGTGCCACCAGCCCTCGGGGGACCTCAGGGCCCCAGCATTTT.

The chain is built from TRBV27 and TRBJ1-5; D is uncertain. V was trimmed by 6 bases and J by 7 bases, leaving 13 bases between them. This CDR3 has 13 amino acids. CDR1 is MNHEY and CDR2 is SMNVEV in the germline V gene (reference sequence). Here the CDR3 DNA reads TGTGCCAGCAGCCACAATGCGGGGCAGCCCCAGCATTTT. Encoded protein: CASSHNAGQPQHF.

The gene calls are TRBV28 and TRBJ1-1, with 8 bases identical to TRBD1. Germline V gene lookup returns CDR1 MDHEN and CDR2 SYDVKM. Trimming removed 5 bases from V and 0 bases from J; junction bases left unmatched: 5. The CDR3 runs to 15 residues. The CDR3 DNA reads TGTGCCAGCAGTCCATGGACAGGGTTGAACACTGAAGCTTTCTTT. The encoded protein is CASSPWTGLNTEAFF. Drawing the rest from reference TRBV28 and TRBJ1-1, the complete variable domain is DVKVTQSSRYLVKRTGEKVFLECVQDMDHENMFWYRQDPGLGLRLIYFSYDVKMKEKGDIPEGYSVSREKKERFSLILESASTNQTSMYLCASSPWTGLNTEAFFGQGTRLTVV.

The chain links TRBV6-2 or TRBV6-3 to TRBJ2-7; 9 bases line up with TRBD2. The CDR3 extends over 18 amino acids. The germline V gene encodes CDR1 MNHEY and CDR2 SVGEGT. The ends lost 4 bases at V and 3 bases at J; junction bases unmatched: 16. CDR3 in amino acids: CASSSQGLALSPGYEQYF. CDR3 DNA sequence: TGTGCCAGCAGTTCCCAAGGACTAGCGCTAAGCCCCGGCTACGAGCAGTACTTC.

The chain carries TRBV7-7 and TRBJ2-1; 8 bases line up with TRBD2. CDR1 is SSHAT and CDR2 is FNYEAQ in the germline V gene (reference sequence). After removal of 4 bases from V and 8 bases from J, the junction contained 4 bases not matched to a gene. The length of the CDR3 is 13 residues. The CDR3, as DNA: TGTGCCAGCAGCTCGACTAGCGCGGATGAGCAGTTCTTC. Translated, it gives CASSSTSADEQFF. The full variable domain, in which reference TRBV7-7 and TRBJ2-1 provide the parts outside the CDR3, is GAGVSQSPRYKVTKRGQDVTLRCDPISSHATLYWYQQALGQGPEFLTYFNYEAQPDKSGLPSDRFSAERPEGSISTLTIQRTEQRDSAMYRCASSSTSADEQFFGPGTRLTVL.

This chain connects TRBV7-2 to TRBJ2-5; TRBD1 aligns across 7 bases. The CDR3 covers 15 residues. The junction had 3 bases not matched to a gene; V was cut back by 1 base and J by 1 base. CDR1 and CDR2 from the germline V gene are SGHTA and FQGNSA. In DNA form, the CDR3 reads TGTGCCAGCAGCTTAGGGGGACAGATCCAAGAGACCCAGTACTTC. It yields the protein CASSLGGQIQETQYF.

CDR3 residues: CASTASGTKNTGELFF. In nucleotides, the CDR3 is TGTGCCAGTACCGCAAGCGGGACGAAGAACACCGGGGAGCTGTTTTTT. V usage is TRBV19 and J usage is TRBJ2-2; 7 bases line up with TRBD2. Germline V gives CDR1 LNHDA, CDR2 SQIVND (reference sequence). The ends lost 7 bases at V and 1 base at J; junction bases unmatched: 9. CDR3 length: 16 residues. The whole variable domain, remainder taken from reference TRBV19 and TRBJ2-2, is DGGITQSPKYLFRKEGQNVTLSCEQNLNHDAMYWYRQDPGQGLRLIYYSQIVNDFQKGDIAEGYSVSREKKESFPLTVTSAQKNPTAFYLCASTASGTKNTGELFFGEGSRLTVL.

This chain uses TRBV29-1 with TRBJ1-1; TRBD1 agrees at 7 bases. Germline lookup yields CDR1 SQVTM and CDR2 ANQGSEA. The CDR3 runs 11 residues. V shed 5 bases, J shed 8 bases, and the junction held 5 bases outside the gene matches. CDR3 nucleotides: TGCAGCGTTAAGACAGGGTTCGAAGCTTTCTTT. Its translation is CSVKTGFEAFF.

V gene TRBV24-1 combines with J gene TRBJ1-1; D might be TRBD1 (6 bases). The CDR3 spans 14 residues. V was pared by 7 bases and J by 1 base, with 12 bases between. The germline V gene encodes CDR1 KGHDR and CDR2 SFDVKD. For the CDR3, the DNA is TGTGCCACCAGGGAAACAGGGCGGAACACTGAAGCTTTCTTT. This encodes CATRETGRNTEAFF.

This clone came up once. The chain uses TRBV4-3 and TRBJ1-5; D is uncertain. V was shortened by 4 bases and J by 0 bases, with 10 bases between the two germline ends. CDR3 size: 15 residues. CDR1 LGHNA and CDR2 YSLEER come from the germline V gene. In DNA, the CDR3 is TGCGCCAGCAGCCGCCTTGCCAGTAGCAATCAGCCCCAGCATTTT. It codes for CASSRLASSNQPQHF.

DNA for the CDR3: TGTGCCAGCAGCAGGGACATAGATCAGCCCCAGCATTTT. Translated, it gives CASSRDIDQPQHF. J is TRBJ1-5 and V is TRBV11-3, with D possibly matching TRBD1 (6 bases). V dropped 5 bases and J dropped 5 bases, with 10 bases sitting between them. This CDR3 has 13 residues. The germline V gene encodes CDR1 SGHNT and CDR2 YENEEA.

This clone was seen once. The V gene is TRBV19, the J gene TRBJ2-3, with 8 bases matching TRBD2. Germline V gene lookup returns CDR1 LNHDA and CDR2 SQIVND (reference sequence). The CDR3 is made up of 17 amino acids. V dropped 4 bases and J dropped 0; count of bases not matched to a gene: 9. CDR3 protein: CASSRRTSGSSTDTQYF. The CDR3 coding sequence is TGTGCCAGTAGTAGGAGAACTAGCGGATCCAGCACAGATACGCAGTATTTT.